Sequencing of this T cell receptor (beta chain) was carried out in a study of blood T cells in healthy people across ages. Together with a sample-barcoded 5' primer, a J-beta primer mix was included in a second PCR lasting roughly 6 to 12 cycles. Each cDNA molecule was tagged by a template-switch adaptor that had 12 random nucleotides. TCRdb itself ran the 5' RACE reads through MiXCR, one entry per CDR3 protein. The data show 1.5 million to 2 million distinct CDR3 sequences, roughly 27% seen once. Trimming removed 5 bases at V and 0 bases at J, with 14 bases between. The CDR3 contains 16 residues. Looked up from germline, CDR1 is MNHEY and CDR2 is SVGEGT. Regarding the study as a whole: Any conclusive comparison of naive versus antigen-experienced cells was prevented by using unsorted PBMCs.

Regarding this clonotype: The antigen is unknown.

The specimen sequenced was blood. The chain uses TRBV6-2 or TRBV6-3 and TRBJ2-1; D ambiguous. The TCR comes from a woman aged 25 to 45 in good health. CDR3 in amino acids: CASSSRKSSSYNEQFF. The CDR3 nucleotides read TGTGCCAGCAGTAGCAGAAAATCGAGCTCCTACAATGAGCAGTTCTTC.